This is a list of T cell receptor beta chains from one sample in a study of T-cell memory formation after mild COVID-19. TCRdb itself ran the 5' RACE reads through MiXCR, one entry per CDR3 protein. This repertoire shows 280,000 or so distinct CDR3 sequences, around 8% found once; its top ten account for approximately 22%. The sample taken for sequencing was PBMCs or a T cell subset sorted from them (not recorded which). The receptors were gathered from a man younger than 35 who had mild COVID-19 (a few samples of this study predate the infection). Cell type and time point are not known. CDR3s include the opening cysteine and the closing phenylalanine or tryptophan. A D gene is named only where the DNA matches it firmly. A row's size may be missing; if present it is once, few, many or a size class.

D	V	size	length	J	CDR3	DNA
TRBD1	TRBV7-2	many	14	TRBJ2-3	CASSLGQGADTQYF	TGTGCCAGCAGCTTAGGACAGGGGGCAGATACGCAGTATTTT
.	TRBV5-5	few	13	TRBJ1-2	CASSERIFYGYTF	TGTGCCAGCAGCGAACGGATATTCTATGGCTACACCTTC
TRBD2	TRBV7-2	.	16	TRBJ2-3	CASSSGTSGGWNTQYF	TGTGCCAGCAGCTCCGGGACTAGCGGGGGGTGGAATACGCAGTATTTT
TRBD1	TRBV18	.	15	TRBJ1-1	CASSVTGAPLGEAFF	TGTGCCAGCTCAGTGACAGGGGCCCCCTTGGGTGAAGCTTTCTTT
TRBD1	TRBV9	few	14	TRBJ1-2	CASSNSRAGGGYTF	TGTGCCAGCAGCAACTCCAGGGCAGGGGGAGGCTACACCTTC
.	TRBV2	few	13	TRBJ1-2	CASSEASLGGYTF	TGTGCCAGCAGTGAAGCGTCTCTGGGAGGCTACACCTTC
.	TRBV2	few	14	TRBJ2-1	CASSPQVSYNEQFF	TGTGCCAGCAGCCCACAGGTCTCCTACAATGAGCAGTTCTTC
.	TRBV12-3/TRBV12-4	few	14	TRBJ2-7	CASSFGWGTYEQYF	TGTGCCAGCAGTTTTGGCTGGGGAACCTACGAGCAGTACTTC
.	TRBV24-1	few	16	TRBJ2-3	CATSDFGRVSTDTQYF	TGTGCCACCAGTGATTTCGGCAGGGTCAGCACAGATACGCAGTATTTT
.	TRBV21-1	few	16	TRBJ1-4	CARIPPGASTNEKLFF	TGTGCCAGAATCCCACCGGGGGCTTCGACTAATGAAAAACTGTTTTTT
.	TRBV5-6	many	13	TRBJ2-4	CASSFKGGNIQYF	TGTGCCAGCAGCTTTAAGGGGGGAAACATTCAGTACTTC
.	TRBV6-1	.	16	TRBJ1-6	CASSVRGGAGGSPLHF	TGTGCCAGCAGTGTAAGGGGGGGGGCTGGTGGTTCACCCCTCCACTTT
TRBD2	TRBV4-3	.	16	TRBJ2-7	CASSQDQGGGAYEQYF	TGCGCCAGCAGCCAAGACCAGGGCGGGGGGGCCTACGAGCAGTACTTC
.	TRBV5-8	many	13	TRBJ1-5	CASSSRGEWPQHF	TGTGCCAGCAGCTCTAGAGGAGAATGGCCCCAGCATTTT
.	TRBV4-1	few	13	TRBJ1-2	CASSPGGPGGYTF	TGCGCCAGCAGCCCGGGGGGACCCGGTGGCTACACCTTC
TRBD2	TRBV6-6	few	16	TRBJ2-3	CASSSRGAGGADTQYF	TGTGCCAGCAGCTCCCGGGGAGCGGGAGGGGCGGATACGCAGTATTTT
.	TRBV7-9	.	10	TRBJ1-6	CASSTAPLHF	TGTGCCAGCAGCACCGCGCCCCTCCACTTT
.	TRBV7-8	few	16	TRBJ1-5	CASSSQGIRRNQPQHF	TGTGCCAGCAGCTCCCAGGGAATTCGACGCAATCAGCCCCAGCATTTT
.	TRBV27	.	15	TRBJ2-7	CASSLSPERGYEQYF	TGTGCCAGCAGTTTATCACCTGAACGGGGCTACGAGCAGTACTTC
.	TRBV11-2	few	16	TRBJ2-1	CASSLVPGGFYNEQFF	TGTGCCAGCAGCTTAGTCCCGGGCGGCTTTTACAATGAGCAGTTCTTC
TRBD1	TRBV13	few	15	TRBJ1-1	CASSPVTGGVTEAFF	TGTGCCAGCAGCCCGGTGACAGGGGGCGTCACTGAAGCTTTCTTT
.	TRBV6-2/TRBV6-3	few	13	TRBJ1-2	CASSSSQGIGYTF	TGTGCCAGCAGTTCATCACAGGGTATTGGCTACACCTTC
.	TRBV6-6	.	14	TRBJ2-2	CASSPDMNTGELFF	TGTGCCAGCAGTCCGGACATGAACACCGGGGAGCTGTTTTTT
TRBD1	TRBV5-6	.	16	TRBJ2-7	CASSLDATGASYEQYF	TGTGCCAGCAGCTTGGATGCGACAGGGGCGTCCTACGAGCAGTACTTC
TRBD1	TRBV29-1	.	13	TRBJ1-2	CSVERDRTYGYTF	TGCAGCGTTGAGAGGGACAGAACCTATGGCTACACCTTC
.	TRBV4-2	many	16	TRBJ2-4	CASSQELTIAKNIQYF	TGTGCCAGCAGCCAAGAATTAACCATAGCCAAAAACATTCAGTACTTC
.	TRBV12-3/TRBV12-4	.	13	TRBJ2-1	CASSLAGVHEQFF	TGTGCCAGCAGTTTGGCCGGGGTGCACGAGCAGTTCTTC
.	TRBV7-9	many	14	TRBJ2-7	CASGRGAQPYEQYF	TGTGCCAGCGGTCGGGGGGCCCAGCCTTACGAGCAGTACTTC
.	TRBV20-1	.	12	TRBJ1-5	CSAIRSNQPQHF	TGCAGTGCTATAAGGAGCAATCAGCCCCAGCATTTT
.	TRBV5-1	.	13	TRBJ2-1	CASSRTGSNEQFF	TGCGCCAGCAGCCGGACTGGGAGCAATGAGCAGTTCTTC
.	TRBV7-9	.	15	TRBJ1-1	CASSLVRGENTEAFF	TGTGCCAGCAGCTTAGTACGCGGGGAGAACACTGAAGCTTTCTTT
.	TRBV27	.	14	TRBJ2-2	CASTSGSSTGELFF	TGTGCCAGCACGTCAGGGTCGAGCACCGGGGAGCTGTTTTTT
.	TRBV6-1	few	13	TRBJ2-7	CASSERDALGQYF	TGTGCCAGCAGTGAAAGGGACGCCCTCGGGCAGTACTTC
TRBD2	TRBV5-5	few	14	TRBJ2-4	CASSRGLAGARPYF	TGTGCCAGCAGCCGGGGACTAGCGGGGGCCCGTCCGTACTTC
TRBD1	TRBV5-1	few	15	TRBJ2-7	CASSPTWGTAYEQYF	TGCGCCAGCAGCCCTACCTGGGGGACAGCCTACGAGCAGTACTTC
TRBD1	TRBV29-1	few	14	TRBJ2-7	CSVEVRTGLHEQYF	TGCAGCGTTGAAGTCCGGACAGGTTTACACGAGCAGTACTTC
TRBD2	TRBV5-4	few	18	TRBJ2-3	CASSSLGRAGGDSDTQYF	TGTGCCAGCAGCTCGTTGGGGAGAGCGGGGGGTGACTCAGATACGCAGTATTTT
TRBD1	TRBV3-1	few	16	TRBJ1-1	CASSQGQGWEATEAFF	TGTGCCAGCAGCCAGGGACAGGGGTGGGAAGCCACTGAAGCTTTCTTT
TRBD1	TRBV11-2	.	14	TRBJ2-5	CASSLRGHPETQYF	TGTGCCAGCAGCCTCAGGGGGCATCCAGAGACCCAGTACTTC
.	TRBV4-1	.	17	TRBJ2-1	CASSQPTGYGSYNEQFF	TGCGCCAGCAGCCAACCTACGGGTTATGGGTCCTACAATGAGCAGTTCTTC